Presented here are 17 T cell receptor beta chains from one specimen sequenced in a study of T cells in Graves' hyperthyroidism and ophthalmopathy (dated by TCRdb to the late 2010s). The receptor library was made with multiplex PCR. Instrument used: Illumina HiSeq 2000. TCR beta CDR3 regions were amplified from RNA transcripts. The TCR CDR3 was subjected to a first round of RT-PCR using the HTBI primer set and the Qiagen OneStep RT-PCR kit. Using fastp trimming at Q25 and MiXCR clonotype assembly, TCRdb reanalyzed the public sequencing data and kept in-frame beta chains. Every distinct CDR3 protein forms one entry, paired with its most common genes and DNA. For this sample there are some 500,000 distinct CDR3 sequences; approximately 15% appear just once. Of the sample, around 17% falls within the top ten clones. Sequencing was carried out using blood. These receptors were taken from a woman between 18 and 30 years old with Graves' hyperthyroidism.

This clonotype was counted ten times or more. V and J are TRBV20-1 and TRBJ2-1, with D maybe TRBD2 (6 bases). Per germline, CDR1 DFQATT and CDR2 SNEGSKA (reference sequence). The CDR3 sequence is 18 residues long. Trimming pared 3 bases from V and 1 base from J, leaving 22 bases between. The CDR3 protein is CSASSGLELQLSYNEQFF. In DNA, the CDR3 is TGCAGTGCTAGTTCGGGACTGGAGCTCCAGTTATCCTACAATGAGCAGTTCTTC.

Ten or more counts support this clonotype. The chain links TRBV20-1 to TRBJ1-1, with 8 bases identical to TRBD1. This CDR3 comprises 17 residues. Germline CDR1 DFQATT, CDR2 SNEGSKA (reference sequence). Germline trimming cut 2 bases from V and 0 bases from J; bases unmatched to any gene: 11. CDR3 sequence: CSARRDRSWAMNTEAFF. The CDR3 DNA reads TGCAGTGCTAGAAGGGACAGGAGCTGGGCCATGAACACTGAAGCTTTCTTT.

Many counts were recorded for this clonotype. The chain couples TRBV3-1 to TRBJ1-5, with TRBD1 identical over 7 bases. There are 16 residues in the CDR3. Germline CDR1 is LGHDT and CDR2 is YNNKEL (reference sequence). Trimming took 7 bases from V and 4 from J; bases not matched to a gene: 13. In DNA form, the CDR3 reads TGTGCCAGCACCAATTCCCGGGACAGAGTAAATCAGCCCCAGCATTTT. Its translation: CASTNSRDRVNQPQHF.

With regard to this clonotype: At one of its ends the junction is not consistent with the germline gene, which may arise from a read error. The gene calls are TRBV30 and TRBJ1-2, with 7 bases lining up with TRBD1. CDR3 size: 12 residues. Germline V gene sequence: CDR1 GTSNPN, CDR2 SVGIG (reference sequence). The CDR3 protein is CAREQGHYGHTF. The CDR3 DNA follows: TGTGCCCGAGAACAGGGGCACTATGGCCACACCTTC.

This clonotype was detected ten times or more. This chain uses TRBV12-3 or TRBV12-4 with TRBJ1-2; TRBD1 aligns across 7 bases. V shed 6 bases and J 3 bases; nucleotides not matched to a gene: 7. The CDR3 spans 14 residues. The CDR3 protein is CASSPGTVYYGYTF. The CDR3 nucleotides read TGTGCCAGCAGCCCCGGGACAGTTTACTATGGCTACACCTTC.

This clonotype was recorded a few times. The V gene is TRBV6-2 or TRBV6-3, the J gene TRBJ2-1, with D uncertain. The germline CDR1 and CDR2 sequences are MNHEY and SVGEGT. CDR3 length equals 13 residues. Trimming shortened V by 6 bases and J by 7 bases, and 13 bases separated the two germline ends. The CDR3 DNA reads TGTGCCAGCAGACGCCTGTCCGGGAATGAGCAGTTCTTC. Translated, it gives CASRRLSGNEQFF.

This clonotype was picked up a small number of times. This chain links TRBV7-8 with TRBJ2-1; D possibly corresponds to TRBD2 (5 bases). The CDR3 covers 15 residues. The germline gives CDR1 SGHVS, CDR2 FQNEAQ. V was cut by 2 bases and J by 7 bases, with 15 bases left in between. DNA for the CDR3: TGTGCCAGCAGCTTAAGGACTTCAAAAAGAAATGAGCAGTTCTTC. Encoded protein: CASSLRTSKRNEQFF.

This clonotype was seen many times. The rearrangement joins TRBV6-1 to TRBJ2-7; D may be TRBD1 or TRBD2 (5 bases each). The CDR3 is made up of 15 amino acids. Germline V gives CDR1 MNHNS, CDR2 SASEGT. The V end lost 5 bases, the J end lost 0 bases, and 14 bases lay between the germline ends. The CDR3 protein is CASSYGAFSSYEQYF. The CDR3 nucleotides are TGTGCCAGCAGTTACGGGGCGTTTTCCTCCTACGAGCAGTACTTC.

The chain is built from TRBV10-2 and TRBJ1-1, with 9 bases aligning to TRBD1. Germline V lookup: CDR1 WSHSY, CDR2 SAAADI. The CDR3 is 15 amino acids. Trimming took 6 bases from V and 6 from J; bases not matched to a gene: 11. CDR3 sequence reads: CASRTPGTGTAEAFF. The CDR3 region has the DNA TGCGCCAGCAGGACGCCCGGGACAGGGACCGCTGAAGCTTTCTTT.

This clonotype was seen many times. The chain uses TRBV12-3 or TRBV12-4 and TRBJ2-2, with a weak D call TRBD2 (5 bases). V shed 5 bases and J shed 1 base, with 11 bases lying between them. CDR3 size: 15 residues. The CDR3 DNA follows: TGTGCCAGCAGTCTCCGGACTGGGAACACCGGGGAGCTGTTTTTT. This encodes CASSLRTGNTGELFF.

The chain combines TRBV7-8 with TRBJ1-4, with no clear D. The CDR3 extends over 16 amino acids. The V end was cut by 6 bases, the J end by 8 bases, with 22 bases between. From germline, CDR1 is SGHVS and CDR2 FQNEAQ. CDR3 DNA sequence: TGTGCCAGCAGACCAAGGGTCGCAGGAAGGCCCGAAAAACTGTTTTTT. This codes for CASRPRVAGRPEKLFF.

This clonotype turned up a few times. CDR3 amino acids: CASSPASSYNEQFF. The CDR3 DNA reads TGTGCCAGCTCCCCTGCCAGCTCCTACAATGAGCAGTTCTTC. V and J are TRBV6-1 and TRBJ2-1; D unclear. V shed 8 bases and J shed 0 bases, with 11 bases lying between them. CDR1 and CDR2 (germline): MNHNS, SASEGT. CDR3 size: 14 residues.

Many counts were recorded for this clonotype. The V call is TRBV2, the J call TRBJ1-1, with TRBD1 as a possible D gene (5 bases). CDR3 length: 14 amino acids. Germline-derived CDR1 and CDR2 are SNHLY and FYNNEI. Trimming removed 6 bases at V and 2 bases at J, with 13 bases between. CDR3 loop: CASSLGAFNTEAFF. The CDR3 nucleotides read TGTGCCAGCAGCCTCGGGGCCTTCAACACTGAAGCTTTCTTT.

This clonotype was seen a handful of times. V usage is TRBV7-8 and J usage is TRBJ2-3; 8 bases align to TRBD2. CDR1 is SGHVS and CDR2 is FQNEAQ in the germline V gene. V lost 2 bases to trimming and J lost 7 bases; unmatched junction nucleotides: 5. The CDR3 is made up of 14 amino acids. The CDR3 loop is CASSLQRGGNTQYF. DNA for the CDR3: TGTGCCAGCAGCTTACAACGGGGGGGGAATACGCAGTATTTT.

This clonotype was observed a handful of times. The chain couples TRBV2 to TRBJ1-1; maybe TRBD1 (6 bases). Germline CDR1 and CDR2: SNHLY and FYNNEI. Trimming removed 8 bases from V and 2 bases from J, with 15 bases in between. The CDR3 spans 14 residues. The CDR3 sequence: CASLRDRLNTEAFF. The CDR3 DNA sequence: TGTGCCAGCTTGCGCGACAGGCTTAACACTGAAGCTTTCTTT.

The chain joins TRBV7-3 to TRBJ2-2; D call uncertain. Trimming left V 1 base short and J 4 bases short, with 7 bases between. The CDR3 is 14 amino acids. Germline V gene data show CDR1 as SGHTA and CDR2 as FQGTGA. CDR3 sequence reads: CASSLSLRTGELFF. Written as DNA, the CDR3 is TGTGCCAGCAGCTTAAGCCTTCGCACCGGGGAGCTGTTTTTT.

A few counts support this clonotype. V usage is TRBV27 and J usage is TRBJ2-7; 9 nucleotides align to TRBD1. The V gene end was trimmed by 3 bases and the J gene end by 5 bases; junction bases not matched to a gene: 5. CDR1 is MNHEY and CDR2 is SMNVEV in the germline V gene (reference sequence). The CDR3 length is 14 residues. The CDR3 here is CASSLTGTGNEQYV. CDR3 bases: TGTGCCAGCAGTTTGACCGGGACAGGGAACGAGCAGTACGTC.